This T cell receptor beta chain was sequenced in a study of blood T cell repertoires in COVID-19. For the study at large: T cells, B-cell-depleted T cells, or PBMCs provided the cDNA or gDNA that served as material.

Germline V lookup: CDR1 SGDLS, CDR2 YYNGEE. The length of the CDR3 is 15 residues. V lost 0 bases and J lost 2, with 9 bases in between. A COVID-19 case was met by exposed participants within 2 weeks before study entry. Sequencing used immunoSEQ multiplex PCR; TCRdb keeps in-frame clones, though not all of them. This sample carries some 150,000 clones, roughly four fifths of them seen once, and the ten largest clones take 1.6%. This receptor was taken from a young woman who had been exposed to COVID-19. The sample taken for sequencing was PBMCs or T cells enriched from blood (not recorded which). This chain joins TRBV9 and TRBJ2-1; possibly TRBD2 for D (6 bases). For the CDR3, the DNA is TGTGCCAGCAGCGTAGTTGGGAGGACCTACAATGAGCAGTTCTTC. This gives the protein CASSVVGRTYNEQFF.